Below, 18 T cell receptor beta chains from the same sample are listed, as sequenced in a study of blood T cell repertoires in COVID-19. The protocol was immunoSEQ multiplex PCR, while the TCRdb copy is restricted to in-frame clones and leaves out a portion. The sample shows 180,000 or so clones, roughly 80% of them seen only once. The sample comprised PBMCs or T cells enriched from blood (not recorded which). Receptors originate from a man aged 45-60 years who had recovered from COVID-19.

CDR3 residues: CASSLSDSGTRYEQYF. The CDR3 DNA reads TGTGCCAGCAGTTTATCCGACTCCGGGACAAGGTACGAGCAGTACTTC. The chain couples TRBV27 to TRBJ2-7; perhaps TRBD1 as D (6 bases). The CDR3 extends over 16 amino acids. Germline assignment: CDR1 MNHEY and CDR2 SMNVEV (reference sequence). V was shortened by 0 bases and J by 4 bases, with 16 bases between the two germline ends.

The chain joins TRBV2 to TRBJ2-3; weak D call: TRBD2 (5 bases). The V and J ends lost 1 base and 12 bases respectively, with 14 bases between them. Germline V gene data show CDR1 as SNHLY and CDR2 as FYNNEI. The CDR3 length is 13 residues. The CDR3 is CASSEDLRTYQYF. The CDR3 bases are TGTGCCAGCAGTGAAGATTTAAGGACTTATCAGTATTTT.

V and J are TRBV24-1 and TRBJ2-3; D might be TRBD2 (6 bases). Germline V CDR1 and CDR2: KGHDR, SFDVKD. V lost 2 bases and J 3 bases, leaving 17 bases between the germline ends. CDR3 length: 17 residues. The chain's CDR3 is CATSDWMGGGQTDTQYF. The CDR3 nucleotides read TGTGCCACCAGTGATTGGATGGGGGGTGGTCAAACAGATACGCAGTATTTT.

The V call is TRBV28, the J call TRBJ2-1; 7 bases fit TRBD2. The V gene end was trimmed by 6 bases and the J gene end by 4 bases; junction bases not matched to a gene: 3. CDR3 length: 13 amino acids. In germline, CDR1 is MDHEN, CDR2 SYDVKM. The CDR3 here is CASSEREYNEQFF. DNA for the CDR3: TGTGCCAGCAGCGAGCGGGAATACAATGAGCAGTTCTTC.

This clone showed up just a few times. J is TRBJ2-1 and V is TRBV18, with D uncertain. V was cut by 0 bases and J by 0 bases, with 9 bases left in between. This CDR3 is built from 16 residues. Germline V CDR1 and CDR2: KGHSH, LQKENI. CDR3 amino acids: CASSPPSMSSYNEQFF. The CDR3 DNA reads as TGTGCCAGCTCACCACCCTCAATGAGCTCCTACAATGAGCAGTTCTTC.

For this clone: The junction departs from the called germline gene at one end, perhaps through a read error. V gene TRBV12-3 or TRBV12-4 combines with J gene TRBJ1-4; the match to TRBD1 covers 7 bases. The CDR3 totals 13 residues. As DNA, the CDR3 is TGTGCCAGCAGTTTGAGAGGGGGCGGGACAGTGACTTTT. Protein sequence: CASSLRGGGTVTF.

The J gene is TRBJ2-2, the V gene TRBV5-4; 7 bases fit TRBD1. Per germline, CDR1 SGHNT and CDR2 YYREEE (reference sequence). This CDR3 has 14 residues. The V gene end was trimmed by 3 bases and the J gene end by 8 bases; junction bases not matched to a gene: 7. Here the CDR3 DNA reads TGTGCCAGCAGCTCCGACAGGGTTAGAGGGGAGCTGTTTTTT. Translating it yields CASSSDRVRGELFF.

The CDR3 DNA sequence: TGTGCCAGCAGCCCTAGGACAGGCTCCTACGAGCAGTACTTC. Amino acid sequence: CASSPRTGSYEQYF. The chain combines TRBV7-9 with TRBJ2-7; 7 nucleotides match TRBD1. CDR1 and CDR2 from the germline V gene are SEHNR and FQNEAQ (reference sequence). This CDR3 comprises 14 residues. Trimming removed 5 bases from V and 0 bases from J; junction bases left unmatched: 4.

The J gene is TRBJ2-2, the V gene TRBV10-3, with D possibly TRBD1 on 5 matching bases. The CDR3 loop spans 14 amino acids. CDR1 and CDR2 (germline): ENHRY, SYGVKD. Trimming took off 7 bases at V and 8 bases at J, with 17 bases between the two ends. CDR3 loop: CAIKSGQAEGELFF. DNA for the CDR3: TGTGCCATCAAGTCCGGACAAGCCGAAGGGGAGCTGTTTTTT.

The chain has TRBV6-5 and TRBJ2-1; tentative D call: TRBD2 (5 bases). This CDR3 has 12 residues. Trimming removed 11 bases from V and 9 bases from J, with 17 bases in between. Germline loops: CDR1 MNHEY, CDR2 SVGAGI. CDR3 DNA sequence: TGTGCCGTTCGGGGTGTGACGACTGAGCAGTTCTTC. Protein sequence: CAVRGVTTEQFF.

The CDR3 sequence is CSVGTGEVNLDTQYF. The CDR3, as DNA: TGCAGCGTTGGGACAGGGGAAGTAAACTTAGATACGCAGTATTTT. The J gene is TRBJ2-3, the V gene TRBV29-1; 9 nucleotides match TRBD1. Per the germline V gene, CDR1 is SQVTM and CDR2 is ANQGSEA. The CDR3 is 15 residues long. Losses at the gene ends were 4 bases for V and 5 bases for J; bases not matched to a gene: 10.

The chain carries TRBV3-1 (or the pseudogene TRBV3-2) and TRBJ2-3; D is perhaps TRBD2 (5 bases). Germline lookup yields CDR1 LGHDT and CDR2 YNNKEL (reference sequence). This CDR3 is 15 amino acids long. The V end was cut by 0 bases, the J end by 6 bases, with 13 bases between. Here the CDR3 reads CASSQDRLTGDTQYF. CDR3 nucleotide sequence: TGTGCCAGCAGCCAAGACCGCCTTACGGGGGATACGCAGTATTTT.

This rearrangement joins TRBV6-5 to TRBJ2-3; D is possibly TRBD1 (5 bases). The V and J ends lost 4 bases and 0 bases respectively, with 8 bases between them. CDR1 is MNHEY, CDR2 SVGAGI, per germline. There are 14 residues in the CDR3. The CDR3 here is CASSSTASTDTQYF. The CDR3 nucleotides are TGTGCCAGCAGTTCGACAGCAAGCACAGATACGCAGTATTTT.

The chain links TRBV20-1 to TRBJ2-5; D is uncertain. Germline values: CDR1 DFQATT, CDR2 SNEGSKA (reference sequence). CDR3 length equals 10 residues. The V end lost 7 bases, the J end lost 5 bases, and 8 bases lay between the germline ends. CDR3 sequence reads: CSVSSETQYF. CDR3 DNA: TGCAGTGTAAGCTCTGAGACCCAGTACTTC.

The chain uses TRBV5-1 and TRBJ2-7; 9 bases map to TRBD1. V was clipped by 0 bases and J by 5 bases; unmatched bases: 6. The CDR3 runs 15 residues. From germline, CDR1 is SGHRS and CDR2 YFSETQ. In DNA form, the CDR3 reads TGCGCCAGCAGCTTGGACGGGACAGGGTTGGACGAGCAGTACTTC. Translating it yields CASSLDGTGLDEQYF.

The rearrangement joins TRBV24-1 to TRBJ2-1; a possible D gene is TRBD2 (7 bases). Germline values: CDR1 KGHDR, CDR2 SFDVKD. This CDR3 spans 19 amino acids. Trimming cost V 5 bases and J 3 bases, with 25 bases left between them. The DNA of the CDR3 is TGTGCCACCAGTGGGAAGGGTAGTCACGGGGGGCGATTCTACAATGAGCAGTTCTTC. Translation gives CATSGKGSHGGRFYNEQFF.

This chain joins TRBV19 and TRBJ2-6; D possibly corresponds to TRBD2 (6 bases). The CDR3 has 15 residues. The V gene lost 5 bases and the J gene lost 3 bases, with 11 bases spanning the gap. The V gene's germline CDR1 is LNHDA and CDR2 SQIVND (reference sequence). The CDR3 is CASSVGGVGANVLTF. Written as DNA, the CDR3 is TGTGCCAGTAGTGTCGGGGGAGTTGGGGCCAACGTCCTGACTTTC.

CDR3 nucleotides: TGCGCCAGCCAAAGGTATGGGGGGTACACTGAAGCTTTCTTT. Translation: CASQRYGGYTEAFF. The chain combines TRBV5-1 with TRBJ1-1; TRBD1 might be the D (5 bases). V lost 7 bases, J lost 3 bases, and 16 bases lay in between. The CDR3 length is 14 residues. Germline CDR1 and CDR2: SGHRS and YFSETQ.